This T cell receptor beta chain was sequenced for a study of cytomegalovirus exposure and HLA in healthy donors. Overall study results and limits: For most TCR sequences rarity was the rule, although some public TCRs occurred in many donors.

For this clone: Its antigen remains unidentified.

PCR amplification relied on 60 Vbeta primers (plus 13 Jbeta primers). Only in-frame clones appear in the TCRdb table, and some are missing; sequencing was by immunoSEQ multiplex PCR. This table holds under 150,000 clones, more than 75% found once. CDR1 and CDR2 (germline): SGHTS, YDEGEE. The J segment lost 3 bases and the V segment lost 4 bases, leaving 4 bases of the junction unmatched. The length of the CDR3 is 13 residues. Sequencing used PBMCs. This chain connects TRBV5-8 to TRBJ2-7; 7 nucleotides agree with TRBD1. The origin of this receptor is a male donor in good health and CMV-seronegative. The CDR3 region is CASSARDSYEQYF. Written as DNA, the CDR3 is TGTGCCAGCAGCGCCCGGGACAGCTACGAGCAGTACTTC.